Here is one TCR beta chain with its context. Libraries were prepared by immunoSEQ multiplex PCR; TCRdb keeps only in-frame clonotypes and omits some of them. The sample lists 450,000 to 500,000 clones, roughly 88% seen once, with about 3% in the top ten. The data originate from a study of blood T cell repertoires in COVID-19. The overall study: COVID-19 samples collected from the United States, Italy and Spain covered acute and convalescent phases. The analysed material was cDNA or gDNA that came from T cells, B-cell-depleted T cells, or PBMCs.

Germline-derived CDR1 and CDR2 are KGHSH and LQKENI. V gave up 3 bases and J gave up 8 bases; unmatched junction bases: 20. The CDR3 is made up of 18 amino acids. This receptor was obtained from a human donor in a cohort sampled during active COVID-19. The sample consisted of peripheral blood. The rearrangement uses TRBV18 and TRBJ1-2, with 8 bases fitting TRBD1. This CDR3 reads CASSPQGYQSGGVGGYTF. CDR3 bases: TGTGCCAGCTCACCGCAGGGATATCAGTCAGGGGGCGTCGGGGGCTACACCTTC.